This T cell receptor beta chain was sequenced in a study of shared clonotypes between healthy human individuals. Method: immunoSEQ multiplex PCR; TCRdb's copy keeps in-frame clones and lacks some. The profile shows roughly 2,000,000 clones, around 95% of them singletons. The J segment lost 0 bases and the V segment lost 4 bases, leaving 5 bases of the junction unmatched. This CDR3 is built from 16 residues. In germline, CDR1 is SGHTA, CDR2 FQGNSA. Naive CD8 cells comprised CD45RO-negative, CCR7-positively selected cells, excluding terminally differentiated effector memory CD45RA+ cells. This clone was seen once.

This chain uses TRBV7-2 with TRBJ2-7; 11 nucleotides line up with TRBD1. Sequenced material: naive CD8+ T cells from PBMCs. The clonotype was recovered from a young man in good health. Some clones in this sample may be carry-over from other donors' samples. The CDR3 reads CASSSRTGGFSYEQYF. In nucleotides, the CDR3 is TGTGCCAGCAGCTCTCGGACAGGGGGCTTCTCCTACGAGCAGTACTTC.